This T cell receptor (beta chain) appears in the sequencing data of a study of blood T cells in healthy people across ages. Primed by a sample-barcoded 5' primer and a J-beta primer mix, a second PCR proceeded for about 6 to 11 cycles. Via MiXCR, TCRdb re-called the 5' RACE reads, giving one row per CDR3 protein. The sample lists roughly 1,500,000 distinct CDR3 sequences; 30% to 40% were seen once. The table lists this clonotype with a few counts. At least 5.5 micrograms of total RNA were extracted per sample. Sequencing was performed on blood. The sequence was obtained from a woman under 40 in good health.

The chain's CDR3 is CASSEVGQVYEQYF. The CDR3 DNA reads as TGTGCCAGCAGTGAAGTGGGACAGGTATACGAGCAGTACTTC. J is TRBJ2-7 and V is TRBV6-1; 8 bases agree with TRBD1. V gave up 1 base and J gave up 4 bases; unmatched junction bases: 3. Germline CDR1 reads MNHNS; CDR2 reads SASEGT. The CDR3 spans 14 residues.